This TCR beta chain derives from a study of blood T cells in healthy people across ages. Whole-study results and caveats: A greater number of naive CD4+ cells and higher diversity distinguished long-lived donors from aged donors. As age increased, TCR beta diversity per million T cells fell in a roughly linear fashion.

Concerning this clonotype: Antigen unknown.

Trimming left V 3 bases short and J 0 bases short, with 12 bases between. CDR1 DFQATT and CDR2 SNEGSKA come from the germline V gene (reference sequence). The CDR3 runs to 15 residues. A J-beta primer mix and a sample-barcoded 5' primer were used in a second PCR of about 6 to 12 cycles. A tag from a template-switch adaptor with 12 random nucleotides marked each cDNA molecule. MiXCR was run by TCRdb on the 5' RACE reads, yielding one entry per CDR3 protein. This table has hundreds of thousands of distinct CDR3 sequences, approximately 29% appearing once. V gene TRBV20-1 combines with J gene TRBJ2-1; D remains unclear. What was sequenced was blood. This TCR was sampled from a woman of 80 years or more in good health. CDR3 region: CSARQADYSYNEQFF. CDR3 DNA: TGCAGTGCTAGGCAGGCGGATTACTCCTACAATGAGCAGTTCTTC.